Listed below are T cell receptor beta chains from one sample, sequenced in a study of cytomegalovirus exposure and HLA in healthy donors. The assay was immunoSEQ multiplex PCR, and TCRdb's table has in-frame clones only and misses some. The sample yields more than 200,000 clones, roughly 87% seen once. Sequencing was performed on PBMCs. These receptors all come from a woman younger than 45 in good health and CMV-seronegative. CDR3s include the opening cysteine and the closing phenylalanine or tryptophan. Each record gives: clone size, D gene, CDR3 length, J gene, V gene, CDR3 protein, CDR3 DNA. The D gene is left open where the match is weak. Part of the rows lack a size; the others show once, few, many or a class for expanded clones.

>.|.|13|TRBJ1-2|TRBV5-6
CASSFNSNYGYTF
TGTGCCAGCAGCTTTAACAGCAACTATGGCTACACCTTC
>.|TRBD2|17|TRBJ2-3|TRBV9
CASSVGLAGARTDTQYF
TGTGCCAGCAGCGTAGGTCTAGCGGGAGCACGCACAGATACGCAGTATTTT
>.|TRBD2|14|TRBJ2-2|TRBV5-1
CASSWTSFGGELFF
TGCGCCAGCAGTTGGACTAGCTTTGGCGGGGAGCTGTTTTTT
>.|TRBD1|14|TRBJ2-7|TRBV4-1
CASSHGTGAYEQYF
TGCGCCAGCAGCCATGGGACAGGGGCGTACGAGCAGTACTTC
>.|.|11|TRBJ2-1|TRBV29-1
CSASSVVEQFF
TGCAGCGCCTCCTCGGTAGTTGAGCAGTTCTTC
>.|TRBD1|19|TRBJ2-6|TRBV5-6
CASSLGPDQGAPGANVLTF
TGTGCCAGCAGCTTGGGACCCGACCAGGGGGCGCCTGGGGCCAACGTCCTGACTTTC
>once|TRBD1|12|TRBJ2-7|TRBV2
CASSEGQGALHF
TGTGCCAGCAGTGAAGGACAGGGGGCTTTGCACTTC
>.|.|16|TRBJ1-1|TRBV9
CASSVGWGEGDTEAFF
TGTGCCAGCAGCGTAGGGTGGGGGGAAGGTGACACTGAAGCTTTCTTT
>.|TRBD1|16|TRBJ2-2|TRBV7-6
CASSLAGQVPTGELFF
TGTGCCAGCAGCTTAGCGGGACAGGTTCCCACCGGGGAGCTGTTTTTT
>.|.|15|TRBJ2-7|TRBV5-4
CASSLAGSNPYEQYF
TGTGCCAGCAGCTTGGCTGGATCAAACCCCTACGAGCAGTACTTC
>.|TRBD1|16|TRBJ2-3|TRBV5-1
CASSFGTGVSTDTQYF
TGCGCCAGCAGCTTCGGGACAGGGGTCTCCACAGATACGCAGTATTTT
>.|.|16|TRBJ2-7|TRBV11-2
CASSLDFRLRTYEQYF
TGTGCCAGCAGCTTAGATTTCCGGCTTCGGACCTACGAGCAGTACTTC
>.|TRBD2|14|TRBJ2-1|TRBV11-3
CASSFSGSNSEQFF
TGTGCCAGCAGCTTTAGCGGGAGTAATAGTGAGCAGTTCTTC
>once|TRBD2|16|TRBJ2-1|TRBV19
CASSIVLAGGRNEQFF
TGTGCCAGTAGTATAGTTCTAGCGGGAGGGCGCAATGAGCAGTTCTTC
>.|.|15|TRBJ2-7|TRBV27
CASSFVGTPGGEQYF
TGTGCCAGCAGTTTTGTGGGGACACCCGGTGGAGAGCAGTACTTC
>.|.|11|TRBJ1-4|TRBV7-9
CASSLDEKLFF
TGTGCCAGCAGCTTAGATGAAAAACTGTTTTTT
>.|.|12|TRBJ2-1|TRBV28
CASSLNYNEQFF
TGTGCCAGCAGTTTAAACTACAATGAGCAGTTCTTC
>.|.|10|TRBJ2-1|TRBV27
CASGLHEQFF
TGTGCCAGCGGACTACATGAGCAGTTCTTC
>.|.|12|TRBJ1-5|TRBV5-6
CASSLLEGNQHF
TGTGCCAGCAGCTTGTTAGAGGGAAACCAGCATTTT
>.|TRBD1|13|TRBJ2-5|TRBV27
CASSRQGAETQYF
TGTGCCAGCAGTAGACAGGGGGCAGAGACCCAGTACTTC
>once|.|12|TRBJ2-4|TRBV29-1
CSVETAKNIQYF
TGCAGCGTTGAGACAGCCAAAAACATTCAGTACTTC
>.|.|15|TRBJ2-7|TRBV5-6
CASSLGPGLNYEQYF
TGTGCCAGCAGCTTGGGTCCAGGACTGAACTACGAGCAGTACTTC
>.|TRBD1|15|TRBJ2-7|TRBV7-2
CASSLDSGTGGEQYF
TGTGCCAGCAGCTTAGACTCCGGGACAGGGGGTGAGCAGTACTTC
>.|.|17|TRBJ2-5|TRBV6-1
CASSEASRASYQETQYF
TGTGCCAGCAGTGAAGCGTCGAGGGCCTCGTACCAAGAGACCCAGTACTTC
>.|TRBD1|15|TRBJ2-5|TRBV27
CASSLSGTGEETQYF
TGTGCCAGCAGTTTATCCGGGACAGGGGAAGAGACCCAGTACTTC
>.|TRBD2|15|TRBJ2-7|TRBV13
CASSSSGRAGDEQYF
TGTGCCAGCAGCAGTAGCGGGAGGGCCGGCGACGAGCAGTACTTC
>.|.|14|TRBJ2-1|TRBV9
CASSVYGGGNEQFF
TGTGCCAGCAGCGTATACGGAGGGGGGAATGAGCAGTTCTTC
>.|.|16|TRBJ1-5|TRBV1
CTSSQRQGRSNQPQHF
TGCACCAGCAGCCAAAGACAGGGGAGAAGCAATCAGCCCCAGCATTTT
>once|.|13|TRBJ2-5|TRBV25-1
CASSEIQRETQYF
TGTGCCAGCAGTGAAATACAGAGGGAGACCCAGTACTTC
>.|.|13|TRBJ2-7|TRBV11-2
CASSLATQGEQYF
TGTGCCAGCAGCTTAGCCACCCAAGGGGAGCAGTACTTC
>.|TRBD2|17|TRBJ2-7|TRBV4-3
CASSQVVAGPSSYEQYF
TGCGCCAGCAGCCAAGTAGTAGCGGGCCCAAGCTCCTACGAGCAGTACTTC
>.|.|14|TRBJ1-5|TRBV6-1
CASRSEDGLGSQHF
TGTGCCAGCAGATCTGAGGACGGACTTGGGTCCCAGCATTTT
>.|TRBD1|15|TRBJ2-3|TRBV25-1
CASSAGTGITDTQYF
TGTGCCAGCAGTGCCGGGACAGGGATCACAGATACGCAGTATTTT
>.|.|15|TRBJ2-5|TRBV29-1
CSVRRGGAWQETQYF
TGCAGCGTTCGAAGGGGTGGTGCGTGGCAAGAGACCCAGTACTTC
>.|.|12|TRBJ1-2|TRBV7-2
CASSQFNYGYTF
TGTGCCAGCAGTCAATTTAACTATGGCTACACCTTC
>once|.|13|TRBJ1-5|TRBV6-5
CASSYEGTQPQHF
TGTGCCAGCAGTTACGAGGGGACTCAGCCCCAGCATTTT
>.|TRBD1|15|TRBJ2-7|TRBV14
CASSFRDRGFYEQYF
TGTGCCAGCAGCTTCCGGGACAGGGGTTTTTACGAGCAGTACTTC
>.|TRBD1|16|TRBJ2-7|TRBV6-1
CASSEKQGVMPYEQYF
TGTGCCAGCAGTGAAAAACAGGGGGTCATGCCTTACGAGCAGTACTTC
>.|.|12|TRBJ2-7|TRBV29-1
CSVETNSYEQYF
TGCAGCGTTGAGACTAACTCCTACGAGCAGTACTTC
>.|.|19|TRBJ2-6|TRBV28
CASSLEGLRGGSGANVLTF
TGTGCCAGCAGTTTAGAGGGTCTCAGGGGGGGCTCTGGGGCCAACGTCCTGACTTTC
>.|.|13|TRBJ2-3|TRBV27
CASSPRLSDTQYF
TGTGCCAGCAGTCCCCGACTCTCAGATACGCAGTATTTT
>.|.|14|TRBJ1-1|TRBV5-4
CASRKPAADTEAFF
TGTGCCAGCCGGAAACCGGCGGCGGACACTGAAGCTTTCTTT
>once|TRBD2|16|TRBJ2-7|TRBV7-6
CASSFSSGSQLNEQYF
TGTGCCAGCAGCTTTAGTAGCGGGAGCCAACTTAACGAGCAGTACTTC
>.|TRBD1|13|TRBJ1-2|TRBV29-1
CSVGGQGDYGYTF
TGCAGCGTTGGGGGACAGGGGGACTATGGCTACACCTTC
>few|.|12|TRBJ2-7|TRBV25-1
CASSEADYEQYF
TGTGCCAGCAGTGAGGCAGACTACGAGCAGTACTTC
>.|.|13|TRBJ2-7|TRBV11-3
CASSLEQGNEQYF
TGTGCCAGCAGCTTAGAACAGGGTAACGAGCAGTACTTC
>.|.|13|TRBJ2-7|TRBV2
CASSDSPTYEQYF
TGTGCCAGCAGTGACAGTCCTACCTACGAGCAGTACTTC
>once|TRBD2|16|TRBJ2-7|TRBV4-3
CASSQGGAGGTWEQYF
TGCGCCAGCAGCCAAGGTGGCGCGGGAGGGACCTGGGAGCAGTACTTC
>few|.|12|TRBJ2-2|TRBV7-3
CASSFQNGELFF
TGTGCCAGCAGCTTCCAAAACGGGGAGCTGTTTTTT
>.|.|15|TRBJ1-1|TRBV19
CASSEGWGRNTEAFF
TGTGCCAGTTCTGAAGGGTGGGGAAGGAACACTGAAGCTTTCTTT
>.|.|12|TRBJ2-1|TRBV27
CASSLVPGPLIF
TGTGCCAGCAGTTTGGTCCCGGGACCTCTCATCTTC
>.|TRBD2|17|TRBJ2-7|TRBV5-1
CASRVGLAGGNSYEQYF
TGCGCCAGCAGAGTGGGCCTAGCGGGAGGAAACTCCTACGAGCAGTACTTC